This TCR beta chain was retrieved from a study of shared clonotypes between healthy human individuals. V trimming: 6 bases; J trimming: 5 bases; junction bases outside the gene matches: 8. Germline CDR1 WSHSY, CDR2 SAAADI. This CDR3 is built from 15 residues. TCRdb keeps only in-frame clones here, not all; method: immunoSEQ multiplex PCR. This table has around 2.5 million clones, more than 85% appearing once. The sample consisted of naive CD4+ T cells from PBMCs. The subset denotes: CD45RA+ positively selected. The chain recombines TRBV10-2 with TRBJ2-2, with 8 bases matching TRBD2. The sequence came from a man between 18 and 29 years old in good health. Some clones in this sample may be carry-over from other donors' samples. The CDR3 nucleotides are TGCGCCAGCAGCATGGCGGGAGGAGGGACCGGGGAGCTGTTTTTT. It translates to CASSMAGGGTGELFF.